The 5 T cell receptor beta chains reported below all come from one sample, sequenced in a study of shared clonotypes between healthy human individuals. Clones were sequenced by immunoSEQ multiplex PCR, and TCRdb holds only the in-frame ones, with some missing. The table records under 1,900,000 clones, roughly 98.5% of them present only once. The source material was naive CD4+ T cells sorted from blood. Subset denoted: CD45RA+ positively selected. All receptors come from a man aged 30 to 39 in good health.

The chain joins TRBV6-1 to TRBJ2-5, with 11 nucleotides matching TRBD2. V shed 7 bases, J shed 5 bases, and the junction held 3 bases outside the gene matches. The CDR3 runs to 13 residues. In germline, CDR1 is MNHNS, CDR2 SASEGT. This CDR3 is CASKASGRETQYF. DNA of the CDR3: TGTGCCAGCAAAGCTAGCGGGAGGGAGACCCAGTACTTC.

The rearrangement joins TRBV19 to TRBJ2-6; possibly TRBD1 or TRBD2 for D (5 bases each). From germline, CDR1 is LNHDA and CDR2 SQIVND (reference sequence). V lost 5 bases and J lost 1, with 12 bases in between. The CDR3 is 16 residues long. CDR3: CASSGLQGSGANVLTF. Here the CDR3 DNA reads TGTGCCAGTAGTGGACTGCAGGGATCTGGGGCCAACGTCCTGACTTTC.

The chain recombines TRBV11-2 with TRBJ1-4; D possibly corresponds to TRBD1 (5 bases). Germline V CDR1 and CDR2: SGHAT, FQNNGV. V was trimmed by 1 base and J by 8 bases, leaving 11 bases between them. The CDR3 spans 14 residues. CDR3 sequence: CASSLVGASEKLFF. The CDR3 DNA is TGTGCCAGCAGCTTAGTAGGGGCATCGGAAAAACTGTTTTTT. Drawing the rest from reference TRBV11-2 and TRBJ1-4, the complete variable domain is EAGVAQSPRYKIIEKRQSVAFWCNPISGHATLYWYQQILGQGPKLLIQFQNNGVVDDSQLPKDRFSAERLKGVDSTLKIQPAKLEDSAVYLCASSLVGASEKLFFGSGTQLSVL.

This chain uses TRBV5-1 with TRBJ2-1; 15 bases agree with TRBD2. The V gene's germline CDR1 is SGHRS and CDR2 YFSETQ. The CDR3 loop spans 18 amino acids. The ends lost 2 bases at V and 8 bases at J; junction bases unmatched: 11. CDR3 sequence: CASSFGLAGGRPTDEQFF. CDR3 DNA: TGCGCCAGCAGCTTCGGACTAGCGGGAGGGCGACCTACGGATGAGCAGTTCTTC.

The chain employs TRBV14 and TRBJ2-7, with a tentative D call TRBD1 (6 bases). The germline V gene encodes CDR1 SGHDN and CDR2 FVKESK. This CDR3 spans 13 amino acids. Between the trimmed V and J ends, which lost 4 bases and 0 bases, there was a span of 7 bases. The CDR3 loop reads CASSPGDSYEQYF. The CDR3 nucleotides read TGTGCCAGCAGCCCAGGGGACTCCTACGAGCAGTACTTC. The full variable domain, completed using reference TRBV14 and TRBJ2-7, is EAGVTQFPSHSVIEKGQTVTLRCDPISGHDNLYWYRRVMGKEIKFLLHFVKESKQDESGMPNNRFLAERTGGTYSTLKVQPAELEDSGVYFCASSPGDSYEQYFGPGTRLTVT.